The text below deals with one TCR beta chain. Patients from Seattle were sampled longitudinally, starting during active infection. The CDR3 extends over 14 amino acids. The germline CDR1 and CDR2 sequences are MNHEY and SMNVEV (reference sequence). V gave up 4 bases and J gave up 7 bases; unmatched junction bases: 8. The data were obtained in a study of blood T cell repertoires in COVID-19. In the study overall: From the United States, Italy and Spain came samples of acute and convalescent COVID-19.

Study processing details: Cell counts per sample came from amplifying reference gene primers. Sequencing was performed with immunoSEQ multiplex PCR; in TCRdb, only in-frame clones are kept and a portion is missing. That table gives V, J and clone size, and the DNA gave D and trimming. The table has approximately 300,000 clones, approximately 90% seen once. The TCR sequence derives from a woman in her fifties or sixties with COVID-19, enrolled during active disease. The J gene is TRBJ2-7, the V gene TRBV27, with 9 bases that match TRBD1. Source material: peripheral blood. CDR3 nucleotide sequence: TGTGCCAGCAGTTCTCCGGGACAGGGCGGGGAGCAGTACTTC. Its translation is CASSSPGQGGEQYF.